Presented here are 2 T cell receptor beta chains from one specimen sequenced in a study of blood T cell repertoires in COVID-19. Data came from immunoSEQ multiplex PCR; TCRdb stores just in-frame clones and leaves some out. The table includes 70,000 or so clones, under 95% detected once. The material sequenced was peripheral blood. The receptor source for this set is a human donor in a cohort sampled during active COVID-19.

The chain uses TRBV29-1 and TRBJ2-3; maybe TRBD1 (6 bases). Germline loops: CDR1 SQVTM, CDR2 ANQGSEA. The V and J ends lost 4 bases and 6 bases respectively, with 26 bases between them. This CDR3 has 17 residues. Written as DNA, the CDR3 is TGCAGCGTTGGTGGGGGCTCGGCTAGCCGTGTCACTGATACGCAGTATTTT. Translating it yields CSVGGGSASRVTDTQYF.

The chain carries TRBV5-1 and TRBJ1-4; 10 nucleotides align to TRBD1. The CDR3 covers 15 residues. After removal of 1 base from V and 7 bases from J, the junction contained 4 bases not matched to a gene. Germline V gives CDR1 SGHRS, CDR2 YFSETQ. The CDR3 DNA is TGCGCCAGCAGCTTGTGGGGGACAGGGGCTGAAAAACTGTTTTTT. This translates into CASSLWGTGAEKLFF.